This T cell receptor beta chain derives from a study of T cells in Graves' hyperthyroidism and ophthalmopathy. Study summary: Pretreatment peripheral blood was obtained at initial diagnosis.

This clonotype was picked up many times. TCR beta CDR3 regions were amplified from RNA. A set of HTBI primers served as the primers for a first-round RT-PCR of the TCR CDR3. Via MiXCR, TCRdb re-called the multiplex PCR reads, giving one row per CDR3 protein. This table has tens of thousands of distinct CDR3 sequences, around 48% appearing once. The hyperthyroidism patients had all been newly diagnosed, and their disease duration was under 2 months. Their ages ranged from 18 to 65 years. Patients were excluded for uncontrolled infection, other autoimmune disease, pregnancy or lactation. The CDR3 runs to 14 residues. V trimming: 6 bases; J trimming: 4 bases; junction bases outside the gene matches: 8. Looked up from germline, CDR1 is DFQATT and CDR2 is SNEGSKA (reference sequence).

The clonotype was recovered from a woman aged 50 to 65 with Graves' hyperthyroidism that later progressed to Graves' ophthalmopathy. Input material: blood. The rearrangement links TRBV20-1 to TRBJ2-1, with TRBD2 matching over 8 bases. The CDR3 DNA sequence: TGCAGTGCCCCGCCTAGCGGGCCTTACAATGAGCAGTTCTTC. Its protein product is CSAPPSGPYNEQFF.